The rows below give T cell receptor beta chains drawn from one sample of a study of beta chain features in type 1 diabetes. This table comes from immunoSEQ multiplex PCR, and its TCRdb copy is limited to in-frame clones, with some not included. This sample carries a few hundred thousand clones, around 13% of them seen once, and the ten largest clones take about 6.7%. The sequenced material came from central memory CD4+ T cells from blood. The origin of the receptors is a man aged 25-45 years in good health. Each CDR3 is given with its conserved first and last residue. D genes are given only for firm matches. A clone size is listed for some rows: how often the clone was seen (once, few, many), or a class if it is expanded.

CDR3: CASSLARSGRTNTQYF; DNA: TGTGCCAGCAGCTTGGCCAGAAGCGGGAGAACGAATACGCAGTATTTT; length: 16; size: few; J: TRBJ2-3; D: TRBD2; V: TRBV5-4
CDR3: CSVQRNSAEQYF; DNA: TGCAGCGTTCAGAGAAATTCTGCCGAGCAGTACTTC; length: 12; size: few; J: TRBJ2-7; D: -; V: TRBV29-1
CDR3: CAWRRESNTGELFF; DNA: TGTGCCTGGCGGAGGGAGTCGAACACCGGGGAGCTGTTTTTT; length: 14; size: -; J: TRBJ2-2; D: -; V: TRBV30
CDR3: CASSELAGPTDTQYF; DNA: TGTGCCAGCAGTGAACTAGCGGGGCCCACAGATACGCAGTATTTT; length: 15; size: -; J: TRBJ2-3; D: TRBD2; V: TRBV25-1
CDR3: CASSLEAGGISGYTF; DNA: TGTGCCAGCAGCCTCGAGGCAGGGGGGATTTCAGGCTACACCTTC; length: 15; size: few; J: TRBJ1-2; D: TRBD1; V: TRBV7-8
CDR3: CASKKGTDWGTEAFF; DNA: TGTGCCAGCAAGAAAGGGACAGACTGGGGCACTGAAGCTTTCTTT; length: 15; size: few; J: TRBJ1-1; D: TRBD1; V: TRBV19
CDR3: CASSTVGEVRHF; DNA: TGTGCCAGTAGTACGGTTGGGGAAGTCCGGCATTTT; length: 12; size: few; J: TRBJ1-5; D: -; V: TRBV19
CDR3: CASSQEGPGGTGELFF; DNA: TGTGCCAGCAGCCAAGAGGGACCGGGTGGAACCGGGGAGCTGTTTTTT; length: 16; size: few; J: TRBJ2-2; D: -; V: TRBV4-2
CDR3: CASSGTGGVGQPQHF; DNA: TGTGCCAGCAGTGGGACAGGAGGGGTTGGACAGCCCCAGCATTTT; length: 15; size: few; J: TRBJ1-5; D: TRBD1; V: TRBV6-1
CDR3: CASSLTPSGVGQETQYF; DNA: TGTGCCAGCAGCCTGACGCCTAGCGGGGTTGGACAAGAGACCCAGTACTTC; length: 17; size: -; J: TRBJ2-5; D: TRBD2; V: TRBV7-7
CDR3: CASRRTGVDHGYTF; DNA: TGTGCCAGCAGAAGGACAGGGGTGGACCATGGCTACACCTTC; length: 14; size: -; J: TRBJ1-2; D: TRBD1; V: TRBV6-6
CDR3: CASSPSGQGTEAFF; DNA: TGTGCCAGCAGTCCCTCAGGACAGGGCACTGAAGCTTTCTTT; length: 14; size: -; J: TRBJ1-1; D: TRBD1; V: TRBV6-5
CDR3: CASSQDTVHTDTQYF; DNA: TGTGCCAGCAGCCAAGACACCGTCCACACAGATACGCAGTATTTT; length: 15; size: -; J: TRBJ2-3; D: -; V: TRBV14
CDR3: CASSTYDRGYNSPLHF; DNA: TGCGCCAGCAGCACGTACGACAGGGGCTATAATTCACCCCTCCACTTT; length: 16; size: -; J: TRBJ1-6; D: TRBD1; V: TRBV5-1
CDR3: CASRRDRAADTQYF; DNA: TGTGCCAGTCGCCGGGACAGGGCGGCAGATACGCAGTATTTT; length: 14; size: few; J: TRBJ2-3; D: TRBD1; V: TRBV19
CDR3: CATSEPDEQYF; DNA: TGTGCCACCTCCGAACCCGACGAGCAGTACTTC; length: 11; size: few; J: TRBJ2-7; D: -; V: TRBV10-3
CDR3: CASSKTLAGGGADTQYF; DNA: TGTGCCAGCAGCAAAACACTAGCGGGAGGCGGGGCAGATACGCAGTATTTT; length: 17; size: many; J: TRBJ2-3; D: TRBD2; V: TRBV11-2
CDR3: CASQRQVQETQYF; DNA: TGTGCCAGCCAGAGGCAGGTCCAAGAGACCCAGTACTTC; length: 13; size: few; J: TRBJ2-5; D: -; V: TRBV14
CDR3: CASSPMGGGTNTGELFF; DNA: TGTGCCAGCAGCCCAATGGGGGGCGGCACGAACACCGGGGAGCTGTTTTTT; length: 17; size: -; J: TRBJ2-2; D: -; V: TRBV7-2
CDR3: CASSQRPSRETQYF; DNA: TGTGCCAGCAGCCAACGCCCGTCTCGGGAGACCCAGTACTTC; length: 14; size: few; J: TRBJ2-5; D: -; V: TRBV7-2
CDR3: CASSSTSGSEQTQYF; DNA: TGTGCCAGCAGCTCTACCTCGGGGTCTGAGCAGACCCAGTACTTC; length: 15; size: few; J: TRBJ2-5; D: -; V: TRBV7-2
CDR3: CASSLEGVGAEAFF; DNA: TGTGCCAGCAGCTTAGAGGGGGTAGGCGCTGAAGCTTTCTTT; length: 14; size: -; J: TRBJ1-1; D: -; V: TRBV7-2
CDR3: CASSEDSLGGTGELFF; DNA: TGTGCCAGCAGTGAAGACAGTCTCGGTGGCACCGGGGAGCTGTTTTTT; length: 16; size: few; J: TRBJ2-2; D: -; V: TRBV6-1